This T cell receptor (beta chain) comes out of a study of shared clonotypes between healthy human individuals. Profiled with immunoSEQ multiplex PCR; TCRdb holds only in-frame clones, not every one. The repertoire consists of about 2 million clones, with around 96% occurring once and the leading ten covering 0.9% to 1.3%. CD8 cells classed as naive were CD45RO-negative and positively selected for CCR7, excluding terminally differentiated effector memory CD45RA+ cells. Worth noting for this clone: What it binds is unknown.

Trimming cost V 5 bases and J 6 bases, with 13 bases left between them. Germline lookup yields CDR1 SGHAT and CDR2 FQNNGV. The CDR3 is 14 amino acids. Study-level results: Unshared clonotypes carried lower generation probabilities than those common to all four donors. Estimated richness values were generally larger in naive subsets than in memory subsets.

The source of this sequence is a man aged 18-30 years in good health. The V and J genes are TRBV11-2 and TRBJ1-4, with D possibly being TRBD1 (5 bases). Sequencing was performed on naive CD8+ T cells sorted from blood. The DNA for the CDR3 is TGTGCCAGCAGCACTACGGACATCGATGAAAAACTGTTTTTT. It encodes CASSTTDIDEKLFF.